The T cell receptor (beta chain) under discussion was sequenced for a study of blood T cell repertoires in COVID-19. With 0 bases removed from V and 0 bases from J, the gap between germline ends came to 9 bases. From germline, CDR1 is SGHRS and CDR2 YFSETQ. This CDR3 is 15 amino acids long. Using immunoSEQ multiplex PCR, the repertoire was profiled, and TCRdb retains in-frame clones only, with some absent. The table includes about 59,000 clones, more than 75% detected once. Specimen: peripheral blood. The V call is TRBV5-1, the J call TRBJ1-2, with D unresolved. The sequence came from a man aged 80 or over in a cohort sampled during active COVID-19. CDR3 residues: CASSLATGANYGYTF. CDR3 sequence (DNA): TGCGCCAGCAGCTTGGCTACCGGAGCTAACTATGGCTACACCTTC. The full variable domain, with the rest looked up from reference TRBV5-1 and TRBJ1-2, is KAGVTQTPRYLIKTRGQQVTLSCSPISGHRSVSWYQQTPGQGLQFLFEYFSETQRNKGNFPGRFSGRQFSNSRSEMNVSTLELGDSALYLCASSLATGANYGYTFGSGTRLTVV.